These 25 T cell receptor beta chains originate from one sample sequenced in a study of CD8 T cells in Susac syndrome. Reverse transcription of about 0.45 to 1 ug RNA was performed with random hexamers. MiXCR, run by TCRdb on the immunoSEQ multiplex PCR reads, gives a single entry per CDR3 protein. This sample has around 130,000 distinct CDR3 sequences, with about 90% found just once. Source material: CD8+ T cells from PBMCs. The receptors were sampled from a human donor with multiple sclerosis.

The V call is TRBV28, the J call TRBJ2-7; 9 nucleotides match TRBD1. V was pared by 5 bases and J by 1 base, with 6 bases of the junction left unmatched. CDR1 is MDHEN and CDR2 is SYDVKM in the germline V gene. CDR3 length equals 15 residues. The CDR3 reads CASSPGQGASYEQYF. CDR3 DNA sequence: TGTGCCAGCAGTCCGGGACAGGGCGCATCCTACGAGCAGTACTTC.

The CDR3: CASSGRKLEIEYF. The CDR3 nucleotides are TGTGCCAGCAGTGGCCGCAAACTTGAAATCGAGTACTTC. The chain couples TRBV6-5 to TRBJ2-5; D not certain. The CDR3 spans 13 residues. V was cut by 5 bases and J by 12 bases, with 19 bases left in between. Germline CDR1 reads MNHEY; CDR2 reads SVGAGI.

For the CDR3, the DNA is TGTGCCAGCAGCTTAGAGGTAGCGGGACTTCAAGAGACCCAGTACTTC. Its translation is CASSLEVAGLQETQYF. V and J are TRBV11-2 and TRBJ2-5; 8 bases map to TRBD2. The V and J ends lost 0 bases and 2 bases, in that order; junction bases with no gene match: 5. The germline V gene encodes CDR1 SGHAT and CDR2 FQNNGV. The CDR3 covers 16 residues.

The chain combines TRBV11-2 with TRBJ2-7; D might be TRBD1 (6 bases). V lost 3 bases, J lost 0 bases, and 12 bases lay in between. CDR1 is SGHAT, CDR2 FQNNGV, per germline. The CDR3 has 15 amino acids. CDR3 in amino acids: CASSFDRFHSYEQYF. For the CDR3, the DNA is TGTGCCAGCAGCTTTGACAGGTTCCACTCCTACGAGCAGTACTTC.

CDR3 protein: CAWSVQATLYNEQFF. In DNA form, the CDR3 reads TGTGCCTGGAGTGTACAAGCGACCCTGTACAATGAGCAGTTCTTC. J is TRBJ2-1 and V is TRBV30, with D hard to call. This CDR3 has 15 residues. The V end lost 0 bases, the J end lost 4 bases, and 13 bases lay between the germline ends. In germline, CDR1 is GTSNPN, CDR2 SVGIG (reference sequence).

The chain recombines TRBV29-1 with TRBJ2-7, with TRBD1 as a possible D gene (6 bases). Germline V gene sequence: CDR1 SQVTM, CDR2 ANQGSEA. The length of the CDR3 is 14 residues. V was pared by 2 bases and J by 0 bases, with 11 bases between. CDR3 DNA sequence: TGCAGCGTTGAATCAGGGGCGAGCTCCTACGAGCAGTACTTC. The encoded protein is CSVESGASSYEQYF.

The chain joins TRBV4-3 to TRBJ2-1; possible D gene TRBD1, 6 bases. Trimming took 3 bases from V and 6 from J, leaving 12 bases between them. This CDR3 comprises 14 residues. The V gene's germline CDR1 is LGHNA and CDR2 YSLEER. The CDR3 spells CASSHRGQPNEQFF. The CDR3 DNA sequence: TGCGCCAGCAGCCACCGGGGACAACCCAATGAGCAGTTCTTC.

The CDR3 protein is CASSSPVRSEKLFF. CDR3 nucleotide sequence: TGTGCCAGCAGCTCCCCCGTGAGGTCTGAAAAACTGTTTTTT. This rearrangement joins TRBV7-9 to TRBJ1-4, with D hard to call. CDR3 size: 14 residues. CDR1 is SEHNR, CDR2 FQNEAQ, per germline (reference sequence). V lost 4 bases and J lost 7, with 13 bases in between.

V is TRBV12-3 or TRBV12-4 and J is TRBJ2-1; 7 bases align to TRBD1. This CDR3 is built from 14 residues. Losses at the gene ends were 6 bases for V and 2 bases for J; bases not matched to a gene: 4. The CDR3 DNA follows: TGTGCCAGCAGCCCTACAGGGGCCTACAATGAGCAGTTCTTC. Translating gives CASSPTGAYNEQFF.

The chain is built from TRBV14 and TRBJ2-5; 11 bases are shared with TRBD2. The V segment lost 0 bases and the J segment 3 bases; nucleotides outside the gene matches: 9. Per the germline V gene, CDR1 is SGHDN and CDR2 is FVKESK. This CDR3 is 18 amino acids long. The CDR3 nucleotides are TGTGCCAGCAGCCAAGACCGGGTTTTGGGACTAGCGGAAGAGACCCAGTACTTC. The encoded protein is CASSQDRVLGLAEETQYF.

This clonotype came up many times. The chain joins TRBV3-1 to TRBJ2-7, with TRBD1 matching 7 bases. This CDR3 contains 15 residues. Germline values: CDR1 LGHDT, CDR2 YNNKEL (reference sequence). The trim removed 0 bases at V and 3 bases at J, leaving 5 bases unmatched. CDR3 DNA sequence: TGTGCCAGCAGCCAAGATTCGGGACAGTTCTACGAGCAGTACTTC. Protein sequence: CASSQDSGQFYEQYF.

CDR3 sequence: CASSPTGEGGYTF. The CDR3 bases are TGTGCCAGCAGCCCTACAGGGGAGGGAGGCTACACCTTC. This chain links TRBV3-1 with TRBJ1-2, with TRBD1 matching 7 bases. Germline lookup yields CDR1 LGHDT and CDR2 YNNKEL (reference sequence). This CDR3 has 13 residues. Trimming at V came to 4 bases and at J to 8 bases, leaving 7 bases not matched to a gene.

CDR3 in DNA: TGTGCCAGCAGTTACACTAGCGGGGTCCGGGAGTACTTC. As protein: CASSYTSGVREYF. The V call is TRBV6-5, the J call TRBJ2-5, with TRBD2 matching 10 bases. Unmatched junction bases numbered 6, after V lost 2 bases and J lost 12 bases. The V gene's germline CDR1 is MNHEY and CDR2 SVGAGI. This CDR3 region has 13 residues.

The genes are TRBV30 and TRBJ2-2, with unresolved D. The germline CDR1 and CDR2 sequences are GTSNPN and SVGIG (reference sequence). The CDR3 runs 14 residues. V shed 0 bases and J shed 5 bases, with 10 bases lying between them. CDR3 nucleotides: TGTGCCTGGAGTGTCCCACCAGCAACCGGGGAGCTGTTTTTT. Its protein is CAWSVPPATGELFF. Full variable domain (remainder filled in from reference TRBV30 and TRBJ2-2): SQTIHQWPATLVQPVGSPLSLECTVEGTSNPNLYWYRQAAGRGLQLLFYSVGIGQISSEVPQNLSASRPQDRQFILSSKKLLLSDSGFYLCAWSVPPATGELFFGEGSRLTVL.

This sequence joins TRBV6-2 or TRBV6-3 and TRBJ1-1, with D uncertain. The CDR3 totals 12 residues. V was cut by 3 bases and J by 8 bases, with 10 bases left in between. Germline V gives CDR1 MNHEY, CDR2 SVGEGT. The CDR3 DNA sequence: TGTGCCAGCAGTTATGGGCAGCCGGAAGCTTTCTTT. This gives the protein CASSYGQPEAFF.

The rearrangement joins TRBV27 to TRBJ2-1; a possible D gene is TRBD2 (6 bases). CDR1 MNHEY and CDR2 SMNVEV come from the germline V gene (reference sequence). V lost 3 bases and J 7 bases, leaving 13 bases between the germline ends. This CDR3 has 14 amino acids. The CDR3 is CASSLWGGRNEQFF. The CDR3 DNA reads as TGTGCCAGCAGTTTGTGGGGAGGAAGGAATGAGCAGTTCTTC.

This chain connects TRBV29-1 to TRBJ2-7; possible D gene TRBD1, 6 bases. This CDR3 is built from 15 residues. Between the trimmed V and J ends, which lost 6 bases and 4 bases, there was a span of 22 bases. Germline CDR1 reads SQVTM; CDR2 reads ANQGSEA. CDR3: CSVSPGTLGRYEQYF. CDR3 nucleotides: TGCAGCGTAAGCCCTGGGACACTCGGTCGTTACGAGCAGTACTTC.

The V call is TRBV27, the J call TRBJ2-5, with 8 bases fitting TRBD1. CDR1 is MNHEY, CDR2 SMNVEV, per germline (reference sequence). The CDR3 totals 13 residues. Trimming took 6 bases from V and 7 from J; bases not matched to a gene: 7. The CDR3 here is CASSPGGRWTQYF. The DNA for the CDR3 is TGTGCCAGCAGCCCAGGGGGCCGGTGGACCCAGTACTTC.

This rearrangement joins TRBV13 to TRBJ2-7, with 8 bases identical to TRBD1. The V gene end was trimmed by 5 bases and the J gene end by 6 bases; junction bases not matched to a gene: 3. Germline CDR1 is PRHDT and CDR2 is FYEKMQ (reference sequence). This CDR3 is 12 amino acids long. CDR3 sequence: CASSPDRGEQYF. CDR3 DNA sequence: TGTGCCAGCAGCCCTGACAGGGGCGAGCAGTACTTC.

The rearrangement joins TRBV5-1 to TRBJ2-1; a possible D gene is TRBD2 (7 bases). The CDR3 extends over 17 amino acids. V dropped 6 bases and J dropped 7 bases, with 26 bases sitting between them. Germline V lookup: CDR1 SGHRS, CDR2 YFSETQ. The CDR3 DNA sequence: TGCGCCAGCACCGAGAGGGGGGGAGGGCCAGTCGTAAATGAGCAGTTCTTC. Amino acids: CASTERGGGPVVNEQFF.

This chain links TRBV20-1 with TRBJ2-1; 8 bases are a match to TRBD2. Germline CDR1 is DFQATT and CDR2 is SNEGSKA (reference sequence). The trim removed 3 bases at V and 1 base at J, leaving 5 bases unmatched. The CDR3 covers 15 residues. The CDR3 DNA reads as TGCAGTGCTAGGATGAGCGGGAGTTCCTACAATGAGCAGTTCTTC. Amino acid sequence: CSARMSGSSYNEQFF.

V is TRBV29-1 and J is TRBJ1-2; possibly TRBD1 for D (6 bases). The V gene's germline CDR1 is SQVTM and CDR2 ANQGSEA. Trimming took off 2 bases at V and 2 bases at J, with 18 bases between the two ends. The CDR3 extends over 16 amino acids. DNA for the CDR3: TGCAGCGTTGAATTTACCGCGGGACATCCGAACTATGGCTACACCTTC. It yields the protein CSVEFTAGHPNYGYTF.

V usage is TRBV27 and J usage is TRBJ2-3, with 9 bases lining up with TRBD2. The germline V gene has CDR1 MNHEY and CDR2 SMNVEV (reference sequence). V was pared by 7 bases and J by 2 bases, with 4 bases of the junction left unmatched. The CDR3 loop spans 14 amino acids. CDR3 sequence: CASKEREATDTQYF. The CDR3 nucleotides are TGTGCCAGCAAAGAGCGGGAGGCCACAGATACGCAGTATTTT.

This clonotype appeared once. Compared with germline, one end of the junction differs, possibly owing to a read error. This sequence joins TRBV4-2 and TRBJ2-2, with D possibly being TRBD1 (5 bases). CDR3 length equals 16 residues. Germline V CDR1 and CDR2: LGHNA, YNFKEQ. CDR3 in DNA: TGTGCCAGCAGCGAAGACAGCCTCGACTTTCCCGGGGAGCTGTTTTTT. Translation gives CASSEDSLDFPGELFF.

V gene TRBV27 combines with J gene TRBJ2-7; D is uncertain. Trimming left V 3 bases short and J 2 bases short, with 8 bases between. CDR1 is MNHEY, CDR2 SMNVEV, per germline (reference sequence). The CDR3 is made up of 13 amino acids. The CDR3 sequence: CASSFKNPYEQYF. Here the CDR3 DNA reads TGTGCCAGCAGTTTTAAAAACCCCTACGAGCAGTACTTC.